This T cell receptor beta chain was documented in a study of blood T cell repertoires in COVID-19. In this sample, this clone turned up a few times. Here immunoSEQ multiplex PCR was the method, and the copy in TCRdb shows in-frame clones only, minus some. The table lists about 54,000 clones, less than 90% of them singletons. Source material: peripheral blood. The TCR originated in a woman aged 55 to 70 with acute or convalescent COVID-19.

This chain's CDR3 is CASSAGTGVIADTQYF. The CDR3 DNA reads TGCGCCAGCAGCGCCGGGACAGGGGTTATTGCAGATACGCAGTATTTT. The genes are TRBV5-1 and TRBJ2-3, with 10 bases that match TRBD1. Germline trimming cut 4 bases from V and 4 bases from J; bases unmatched to any gene: 9. CDR3 length equals 16 residues. Germline CDR1 is SGHRS and CDR2 is YFSETQ.